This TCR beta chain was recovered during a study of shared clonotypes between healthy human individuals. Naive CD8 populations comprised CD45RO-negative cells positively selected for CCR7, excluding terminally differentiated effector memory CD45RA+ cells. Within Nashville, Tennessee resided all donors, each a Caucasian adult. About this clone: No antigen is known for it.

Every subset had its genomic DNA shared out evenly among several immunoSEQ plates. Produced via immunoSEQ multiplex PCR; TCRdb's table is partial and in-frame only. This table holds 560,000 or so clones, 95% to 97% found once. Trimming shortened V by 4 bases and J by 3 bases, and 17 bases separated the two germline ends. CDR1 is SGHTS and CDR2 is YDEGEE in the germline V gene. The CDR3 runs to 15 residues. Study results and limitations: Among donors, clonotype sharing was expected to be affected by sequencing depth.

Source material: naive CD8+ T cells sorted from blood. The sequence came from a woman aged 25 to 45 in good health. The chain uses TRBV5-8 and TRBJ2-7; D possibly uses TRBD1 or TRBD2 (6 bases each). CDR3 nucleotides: TGTGCCAGCAGCATCCGAGGGGGGCCGTACTACGAGCAGTACTTC. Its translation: CASSIRGGPYYEQYF.